This TCR beta chain was captured by sequencing in a study of T cell responses to AZD1222 COVID-19 vaccine. Generated by immunoSEQ multiplex PCR, the TCRdb table keeps only in-frame clones and is missing some. The sample contains 75,000 to 100,000 clones, roughly 90% of which appear only once. Trimming shortened V by 3 bases and J by 1 base, and 9 bases separated the two germline ends. Germline V gene sequence: CDR1 LNHDA, CDR2 SQIVND (reference sequence). The CDR3 contains 15 residues. This receptor was taken from an adult in good health. The rearrangement links TRBV19 to TRBJ2-2; no reliable D call. This sample comprised peripheral blood, obtained on day 0 of AZD1222 vaccination. The CDR3 DNA sequence: TGTGCCAGTAGTATCAGTGGCGGGAACACCGGGGAGCTGTTTTTT. It specifies CASSISGGNTGELFF.